This T cell receptor beta chain derives from a study of sequential checkpoint blockade in melanoma. Study-wide background: Randomization was 1:1 between first-line nivolumab→ipilimumab and ipilimumab→nivolumab.

The method was immunoSEQ multiplex PCR; TCRdb's version includes in-frame clones alone and lacks a portion of them. This table has about 15,000 clones, roughly 70% appearing once. This CDR3 spans 13 amino acids. Trimming left V 6 bases short and J 15 bases short, with 21 bases between. The germline gives CDR1 SGHTA, CDR2 FQGTGA. Treatment specified: randomized to nivolumab then ipilimumab (arm A) or the reverse (arm B). No patient had prior DNA-damaging chemotherapy. PBMC sorting kept live CD3+CD8+ cells without CD19 or CD56. Material: CD8+ T cells sorted from blood (inferred from file names), obtained from a patient given nivolumab and ipilimumab in sequence. V and J are TRBV7-3 and TRBJ2-1; unclear D gene. The TCR originated in a human donor with melanoma. Written as DNA, the CDR3 is TGTGCCAGCAGTTTTACCCATACAAGCGCCCGGTTCTTC. It yields the protein CASSFTHTSARFF.